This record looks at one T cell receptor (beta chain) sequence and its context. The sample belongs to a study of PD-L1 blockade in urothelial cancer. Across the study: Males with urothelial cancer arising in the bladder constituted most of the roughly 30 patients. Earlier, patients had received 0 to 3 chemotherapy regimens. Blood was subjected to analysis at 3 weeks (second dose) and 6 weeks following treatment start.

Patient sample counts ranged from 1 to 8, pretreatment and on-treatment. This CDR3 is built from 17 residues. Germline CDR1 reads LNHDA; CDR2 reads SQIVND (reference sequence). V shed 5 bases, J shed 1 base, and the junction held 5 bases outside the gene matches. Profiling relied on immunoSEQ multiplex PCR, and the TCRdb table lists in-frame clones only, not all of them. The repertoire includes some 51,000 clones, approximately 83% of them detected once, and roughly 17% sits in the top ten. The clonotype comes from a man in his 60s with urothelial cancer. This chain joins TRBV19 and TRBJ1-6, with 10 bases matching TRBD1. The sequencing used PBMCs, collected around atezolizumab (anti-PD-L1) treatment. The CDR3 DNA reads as TGTGCCAGTAGTGCTCTGGACAGGGGGTCCTATAATTCACCCCTCCACTTT. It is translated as CASSALDRGSYNSPLHF.